Listed here are 20 T cell receptor beta chains from one sample, sequenced in a study of CD4+ T cells in melanoma. Assay used: immunoSEQ multiplex PCR; TCRdb lists only in-frame clones, some missing. The sample has some 13,000 clones; 65% to 80% are singletons. Material for sequencing was cells from a culture (not recorded whether cultured in vitro). All receptors derive from a human donor with melanoma.

This clone has only one observation. V and J are TRBV2 and TRBJ2-1; D possibly corresponds to TRBD2 (6 bases). CDR3 length equals 15 residues. The V end was cut by 4 bases, the J end by 3 bases, with 13 bases between. Germline values: CDR1 SNHLY, CDR2 FYNNEI. CDR3 sequence: CASSVGGESYNEQFF. DNA for the CDR3: TGTGCCAGCAGTGTGGGCGGGGAAAGCTACAATGAGCAGTTCTTC.

The chain recombines TRBV20-1 with TRBJ2-1; D may be TRBD1 or TRBD2 (5 bases each). The CDR3 runs to 11 residues. V was clipped by 4 bases and J by 15 bases, with 16 bases between them. The germline gives CDR1 DFQATT, CDR2 SNEGSKA (reference sequence). The CDR3 DNA is TGCAGTGCTAATATGGGACCCCGAGGGTTCTTC. Amino acids: CSANMGPRGFF.

V and J are TRBV19 and TRBJ1-2; perhaps TRBD1 as D (6 bases). CDR1 is LNHDA, CDR2 SQIVND, per germline (reference sequence). The CDR3 covers 16 residues. V lost 3 bases, J lost 5 bases, and 19 bases lay in between. The CDR3 is CASSIGQPGVGYGYTF. The CDR3 DNA follows: TGTGCCAGTAGTATTGGACAGCCCGGGGTGGGATATGGCTACACCTTC. Variable domain in full (rest from reference TRBV19 and TRBJ1-2): DGGITQSPKYLFRKEGQNVTLSCEQNLNHDAMYWYRQDPGQGLRLIYYSQIVNDFQKGDIAEGYSVSREKKESFPLTVTSAQKNPTAFYLCASSIGQPGVGYGYTFGSGTRLTVV.

The rearrangement joins TRBV6-6 to TRBJ1-5, with D hard to call. The germline V gene has CDR1 MNHNY and CDR2 SVGAGI (reference sequence). Trimming took off 2 bases at V and 5 bases at J, with 7 bases between the two ends. This CDR3 spans 13 amino acids. The CDR3 DNA reads as TGTGCCAGCAGTTACAGCCGGGATCAGCCCCAGCATTTT. It translates to CASSYSRDQPQHF.

There are a few counts of this clone. CDR3 in amino acids: CAGSSRIDYGYTF. CDR3 coding DNA: TGTGCCGGATCCTCTAGGATCGACTATGGCTACACCTTC. The chain links TRBV5-8 to TRBJ1-2; no reliable D call. Trimming left V 10 bases short and J 3 bases short, with 16 bases between. The germline V gene encodes CDR1 SGHTS and CDR2 YDEGEE. The CDR3 is 13 residues long. Full variable domain (missing parts from reference TRBV5-8 and TRBJ1-2): EAGVTQSPTHLIKTRGQQATLRCSPISGHTSVYWYQQALGLGLQFLLWYDEGEERNRGNFPPRFSGRQFPNYSSELNVNALELEDSALYLCAGSSRIDYGYTFGSGTRLTVV.

CDR3 nucleotides: TGTGCCAGCAGTTGGCACAGGGAGAGTCATTTCACCGGGGAGCTGTTTTTT. Its protein product is CASSWHRESHFTGELFF. J is TRBJ2-2 and V is TRBV28; tentatively, D is TRBD1 (6 bases). V lost 4 bases to trimming and J lost 4 bases, with 19 bases between them. Germline V gives CDR1 MDHEN, CDR2 SYDVKM. This CDR3 comprises 17 residues.

This clone was detected a few times. This sequence joins TRBV14 and TRBJ1-1; D perhaps matches TRBD1 (5 bases). CDR1 is SGHDN and CDR2 is FVKESK in the germline V gene. V was cut by 6 bases and J by 8 bases, with 16 bases left in between. CDR3 size: 13 residues. The CDR3 sequence is CASRPGPLGEAFF. In DNA form, the CDR3 reads TGTGCCAGCAGACCGGGACCGCTTGGGGAAGCTTTCTTT.

This clone was counted a single time. The rearrangement links TRBV15 to TRBJ1-2; D unresolved. This CDR3 comprises 15 residues. V was trimmed by 4 bases and J by 0 bases, leaving 12 bases between them. Germline V gene sequence: CDR1 LNHNV, CDR2 YYDKDF (reference sequence). The CDR3 sequence: CATSKGIEANYGYTF. In DNA, the CDR3 is TGTGCCACCAGCAAAGGGATTGAGGCTAACTATGGCTACACCTTC.

The chain is built from TRBV19 and TRBJ1-2, with D possibly TRBD1 on 5 matching bases. Germline V gene sequence: CDR1 LNHDA, CDR2 SQIVND (reference sequence). V lost 3 bases to trimming and J lost 6 bases, with 11 bases between them. This CDR3 has 13 amino acids. CDR3 loop: CASSMTRADGYTF. DNA for the CDR3: TGTGCCAGTAGTATGACCAGGGCGGATGGCTACACCTTC.

This clone was seen more than once but under ten times. The genes are TRBV9 and TRBJ1-6; D perhaps matches TRBD1 (6 bases). This CDR3 region has 14 residues. Trimming pared 2 bases from V and 10 bases from J, leaving 13 bases between. Germline CDR1 reads SGDLS; CDR2 reads YYNGEE. The CDR3 loop reads CASSVDRSGSPLHF. CDR3 bases: TGTGCCAGCAGCGTCGACAGGTCAGGATCACCCCTCCACTTT. Filled out from reference TRBV9 and TRBJ1-6, the complete variable domain reads DSGVTQTPKHLITATGQRVTLRCSPRSGDLSVYWYQQSLDQGLQFLIQYYNGEERAKGNILERFSAQQFPDLHSELNLSSLELGDSALYFCASSVDRSGSPLHFGNGTRLTVT.

This clone has just one count. The CDR3 DNA reads TGCGCCAGCAGCTTGGAGGTCGGTGGGACCACTGAAGCTTTCTTT. Translating gives CASSLEVGGTTEAFF. This chain joins TRBV5-1 and TRBJ1-1, with D possibly being TRBD1 (5 bases). Germline lookup yields CDR1 SGHRS and CDR2 YFSETQ. This CDR3 has 15 amino acids. With 0 bases removed from V and 4 bases from J, the gap between germline ends came to 13 bases.

This chain connects TRBV5-1 to TRBJ2-7; D might be TRBD1 or TRBD2, each matching 6 bases. From germline, CDR1 is SGHRS and CDR2 YFSETQ. This CDR3 contains 14 residues. V lost 0 bases and J 2 bases, leaving 9 bases between the germline ends. The CDR3, as DNA: TGCGCCAGCAGCTTGGGGGGGGCGGCCTACGAGCAGTACTTC. This codes for CASSLGGAAYEQYF.

The V call is TRBV7-8, the J call TRBJ2-6, with D tentatively TRBD1 (5 bases). Trimming pared 3 bases from V and 0 bases from J, leaving 6 bases between. In germline, CDR1 is SGHVS, CDR2 FQNEAQ. The CDR3 is made up of 15 amino acids. CDR3 sequence reads: CASSFQGSGANVLTF. CDR3 DNA sequence: TGTGCCAGCAGCTTCCAGGGCTCTGGGGCCAACGTCCTGACTTTC.

This clone has more than one count but fewer than ten. The rearrangement uses TRBV2 and TRBJ2-5; D unresolved. The V end was cut by 6 bases, the J end by 5 bases, with 13 bases between. CDR1 is SNHLY and CDR2 is FYNNEI in the germline V gene. CDR3 size: 13 residues. The CDR3 sequence: CASRQVWPETQYF. The CDR3 DNA is TGTGCCAGCAGGCAGGTCTGGCCCGAGACCCAGTACTTC.

This chain uses TRBV2 with TRBJ1-2, with D maybe TRBD1 (5 bases). Trimming shortened V by 4 bases and J by 2 bases, and 8 bases separated the two germline ends. Germline V CDR1 and CDR2: SNHLY, FYNNEI. The CDR3 is 13 residues long. CDR3 loop: CASSVKGNYGYTF. The CDR3, as DNA: TGTGCCAGCAGTGTAAAGGGGAACTATGGCTACACCTTC.

The gene calls are TRBV5-1 and TRBJ1-6; D unclear. Looked up from germline, CDR1 is SGHRS and CDR2 is YFSETQ. Trimming left V 2 bases short and J 7 bases short, with 10 bases between. CDR3 length: 14 residues. The CDR3 sequence is CASSFMPENSPLHF. The CDR3 DNA reads TGCGCCAGCAGCTTCATGCCAGAAAATTCACCCCTCCACTTT.

This clone appeared a single time. V gene TRBV9 combines with J gene TRBJ2-2; 8 positions match TRBD1. Germline lookup yields CDR1 SGDLS and CDR2 YYNGEE. This CDR3 comprises 18 residues. Unmatched junction bases numbered 8, after V lost 0 bases and J lost 1 base. The CDR3 DNA reads as TGTGCCAGCAGCGTAGACCACAGGGGGTATCGGAACACCGGGGAGCTGTTTTTT. This codes for CASSVDHRGYRNTGELFF.

The chain couples TRBV4-1 to TRBJ2-1, with D unresolved. Per germline, CDR1 MGHRA and CDR2 YSYEKL. Deletions cut 4 bases from V and 10 bases from J, with 8 bases between. CDR3 length: 11 residues. The CDR3 sequence is CASSRFREQFF. The CDR3 DNA sequence: TGCGCCAGCAGCCGTTTTCGGGAGCAGTTCTTC.

CDR3 in amino acids: CASSYGLAGAYTDTQYF. CDR3 DNA: TGTGCCAGCAGCTACGGACTAGCGGGGGCCTACACAGATACGCAGTATTTT. The chain has TRBV11-2 and TRBJ2-3, with TRBD2 identical over 13 bases. V lost 4 bases and J lost 2; bases outside the gene matches: 6. Looked up from germline, CDR1 is SGHAT and CDR2 is FQNNGV. The CDR3 has 17 residues.

The chain couples TRBV19 to TRBJ1-2; 7 nucleotides align to TRBD1. V shed 4 bases and J 5 bases; nucleotides not matched to a gene: 16. CDR1 is LNHDA, CDR2 SQIVND, per germline (reference sequence). The CDR3 is 17 amino acids. For the CDR3, the DNA is TGTGCCAGTAGTAAAAATACCGGGACAGCACAACTGTATGGCTACACCTTC. Residues: CASSKNTGTAQLYGYTF.